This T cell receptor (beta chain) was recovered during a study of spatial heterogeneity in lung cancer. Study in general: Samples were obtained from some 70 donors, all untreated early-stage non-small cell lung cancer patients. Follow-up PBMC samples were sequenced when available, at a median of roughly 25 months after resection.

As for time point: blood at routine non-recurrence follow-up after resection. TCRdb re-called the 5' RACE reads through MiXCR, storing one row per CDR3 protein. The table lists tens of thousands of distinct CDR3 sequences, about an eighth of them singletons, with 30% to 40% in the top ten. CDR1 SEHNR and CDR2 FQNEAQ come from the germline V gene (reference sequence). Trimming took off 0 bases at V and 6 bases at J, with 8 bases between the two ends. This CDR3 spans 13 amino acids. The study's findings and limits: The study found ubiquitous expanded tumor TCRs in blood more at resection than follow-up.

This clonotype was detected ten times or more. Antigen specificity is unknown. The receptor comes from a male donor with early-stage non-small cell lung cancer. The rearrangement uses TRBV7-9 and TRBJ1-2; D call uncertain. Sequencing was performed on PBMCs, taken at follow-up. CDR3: CASSLAGDDGYTF. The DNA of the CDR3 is TGTGCCAGCAGCTTAGCCGGGGATGATGGCTACACCTTC. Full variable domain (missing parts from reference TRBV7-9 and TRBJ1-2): DTGVSQNPRHKITKRGQNVTFRCDPISEHNRLYWYRQTLGQGPEFLTYFQNEAQLEKSRLLSDRFSAERPKGSFSTLEIQRTEQGDSAMYLCASSLAGDDGYTFGSGTRLTVV.